This TCR beta chain originates from a study of siplizumab effects on memory and regulatory T cells. V was pared by 4 bases and J by 3 bases, with 4 bases of the junction left unmatched. CDR1 and CDR2 (germline): SGHDN, FVKESK. The CDR3 runs 14 residues. Data came from immunoSEQ multiplex PCR; TCRdb stores just in-frame clones and leaves some out. The table lists some 100,000 clones, about 91% of them singletons. The sequenced material came from Tregs sorted from blood. The source of this sequence is a human donor in good health. The J gene is TRBJ2-7, the V gene TRBV14, with TRBD1 matching 9 bases. CDR3 bases: TGTGCCAGCAGCCGAACAGGGGGCAGCTACGAGCAGTACTTC. Residues: CASSRTGGSYEQYF. The full variable domain, with the rest looked up from reference TRBV14 and TRBJ2-7, is EAGVTQFPSHSVIEKGQTVTLRCDPISGHDNLYWYRRVMGKEIKFLLHFVKESKQDESGMPNNRFLAERTGGTYSTLKVQPAELEDSGVYFCASSRTGGSYEQYFGPGTRLTVT.